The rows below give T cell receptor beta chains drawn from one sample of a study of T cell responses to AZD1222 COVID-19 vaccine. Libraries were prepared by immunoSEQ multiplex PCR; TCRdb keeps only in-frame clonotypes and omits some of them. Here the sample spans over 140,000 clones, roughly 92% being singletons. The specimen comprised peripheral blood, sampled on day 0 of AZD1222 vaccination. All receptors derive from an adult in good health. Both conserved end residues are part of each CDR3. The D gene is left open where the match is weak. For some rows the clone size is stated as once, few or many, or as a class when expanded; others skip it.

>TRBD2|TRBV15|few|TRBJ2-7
CATSREGEGSYEQYF
TGTGCCACCAGCAGAGAGGGGGAGGGCTCCTACGAGCAGTACTTC
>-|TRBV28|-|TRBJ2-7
CASSYSYEQYF
TGTGCCAGCAGTTACTCCTACGAGCAGTACTTC
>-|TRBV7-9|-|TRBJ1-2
CASSLERGGYTF
TGTGCCAGCAGCTTAGAACGCGGCGGCTACACCTTC
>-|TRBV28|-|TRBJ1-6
CASSLYVGGLNSPLHF
TGTGCCAGCAGTTTATATGTTGGGGGATTAAACTCACCCCTCCACTTT
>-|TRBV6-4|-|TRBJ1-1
CASSTDRGTEAFF
TGTGCCAGCAGTACCGACCGGGGCACTGAAGCTTTCTTT
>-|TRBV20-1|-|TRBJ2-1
CSASLGRSNNEQFF
TGCAGTGCTAGTTTGGGCAGGAGCAACAATGAGCAGTTCTTC
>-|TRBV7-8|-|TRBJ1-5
CASSLVRFLRGRQPQHF
TGTGCCAGCAGCTTAGTCAGGTTTTTGAGAGGGCGTCAGCCCCAGCATTTT
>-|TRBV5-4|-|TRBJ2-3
CASSLQLLDTQYF
TGTGCCAGCAGCTTACAGTTGTTGGATACGCAGTATTTT
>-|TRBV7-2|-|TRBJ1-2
CASSPVGDGYTF
TGTGCCAGCAGCCCAGTGGGGGATGGCTACACCTTC
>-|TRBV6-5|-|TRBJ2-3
CASSTLDSTPDTQYF
TGTGCCAGCAGTACTCTGGACAGTACCCCAGATACGCAGTATTTT
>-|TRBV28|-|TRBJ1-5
CASNLSGVRSNQPQHF
TGTGCCAGCAACTTAAGTGGGGTTAGGAGCAATCAGCCCCAGCATTTT
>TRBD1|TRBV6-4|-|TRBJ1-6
CASSDFPGQGHSPLHF
TGTGCCAGCAGTGATTTCCCGGGACAGGGGCATTCACCCCTCCACTTT
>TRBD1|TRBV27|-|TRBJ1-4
CASGMHRGSGEKLFF
TGTGCCAGCGGCATGCACAGGGGAAGTGGAGAAAAACTGTTTTTT
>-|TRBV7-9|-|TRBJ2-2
CASSLVGERTGELFF
TGTGCCAGCAGCTTAGTGGGGGAGCGCACCGGGGAGCTGTTTTTT
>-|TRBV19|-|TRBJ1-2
CASSIPSALRAGYTF
TGTGCCAGTAGTATTCCGTCGGCCCTGCGGGCTGGCTACACCTTC
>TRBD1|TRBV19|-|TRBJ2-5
CASSIDGTGAGQETQYF
TGTGCCAGTAGTATAGATGGGACAGGGGCCGGGCAAGAGACCCAGTACTTC
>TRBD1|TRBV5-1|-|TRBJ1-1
CASSPGQENTEAFF
TGCGCCAGCAGCCCGGGACAGGAGAACACTGAAGCTTTCTTT
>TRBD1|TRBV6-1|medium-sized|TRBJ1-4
CASSEAVEGGEKLFF
TGTGCCAGCAGTGAAGCGGTGGAAGGGGGCGAAAAACTGTTTTTT
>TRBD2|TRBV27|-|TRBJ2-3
CASSFVTSGALEYF
TGTGCCAGCAGTTTCGTGACTAGCGGAGCTCTGGAGTATTTT
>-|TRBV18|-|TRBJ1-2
CASSPGTSNYGYTF
TGTGCCAGCTCACCGGGGACATCTAACTATGGCTACACCTTC
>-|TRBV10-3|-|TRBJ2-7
CAISDGQYEQYF
TGTGCCATCAGTGATGGGCAGTACGAGCAGTACTTC
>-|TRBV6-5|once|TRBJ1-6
CASSLTTTNSPLHF
TGTGCCAGCAGCCTGACAACGACTAATTCACCCCTCCACTTT
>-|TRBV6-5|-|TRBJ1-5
CASNPSHRNQPQHF
TGTGCCAGCAACCCTTCACACAGGAATCAGCCCCAGCATTTT
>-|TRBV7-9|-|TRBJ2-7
CASSPRAGYEQYF
TGTGCCAGCAGCCCTAGGGCCGGCTACGAGCAGTACTTC
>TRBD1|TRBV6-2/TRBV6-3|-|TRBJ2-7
CASSYRTGSSYEQYF
TGTGCCAGCAGTTACCGGACAGGTTCCTCCTACGAGCAGTACTTC
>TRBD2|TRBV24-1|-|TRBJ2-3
CATSDLPLAGANTDTQYF
TGTGCCACCAGTGATTTGCCACTAGCGGGGGCCAACACAGATACGCAGTATTTT
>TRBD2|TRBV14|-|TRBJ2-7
CASSQAGGGYEQYF
TGTGCCAGCAGCCAAGCGGGAGGTGGCTACGAGCAGTACTTC
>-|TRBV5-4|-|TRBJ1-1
CASSLDNTEAFF
TGTGCCAGCAGCTTAGATAACACTGAAGCTTTCTTT
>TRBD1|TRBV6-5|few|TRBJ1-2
CASRARDSLYGYTF
TGTGCCAGCAGAGCCCGGGACAGCCTCTATGGCTACACCTTC
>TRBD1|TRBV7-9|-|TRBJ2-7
CASSKRQGTMGEQYF
TGTGCCAGCAGTAAAAGACAGGGGACGATGGGTGAGCAGTACTTC